Listed here are 5 T cell receptor beta chains from one sample, sequenced in a study of early T cells in non-severe SARS-CoV-2 infection. TCRdb processed the 5' RACE reads anew with MiXCR; each CDR3 protein has one entry. The repertoire holds approximately 80,000 distinct CDR3 sequences, with about 12% as singletons. Material for sequencing was whole blood. The receptor set was obtained from an adult who was a healthcare worker with PCR-confirmed SARS-CoV-2 infection or an uninfected control (not recorded which).

This clonotype was found many times. The V and J genes are TRBV20-1 and TRBJ2-7; no clear D gene. CDR1 DFQATT and CDR2 SNEGSKA come from the germline V gene (reference sequence). V was cut by 0 bases and J by 5 bases, with 14 bases left in between. The CDR3 sequence is 14 residues long. The CDR3 spells CSARDRMAGDEQYF. For the CDR3, the DNA is TGCAGTGCTAGAGATCGGATGGCAGGTGACGAGCAGTACTTC.

This clonotype was seen only a few times. The rearrangement joins TRBV7-2 to TRBJ2-5, with TRBD1 matching 11 bases. The CDR3 is made up of 15 amino acids. Per germline, CDR1 SGHTA and CDR2 FQGNSA. With V trimmed by 5 bases and J by 9 bases, 11 bases remained unmatched. The CDR3, as DNA: TGTGCCAGCAGCCCAGGGACAGGGGGGGCCACGGCCCAGTACTTC. The encoded protein is CASSPGTGGATAQYF.

The chain recombines TRBV18 with TRBJ2-5; D gene unclear. The CDR3 runs to 14 residues. CDR1 KGHSH and CDR2 LQKENI come from the germline V gene. Trimming removed 0 bases at V and 1 base at J, with 6 bases between. The CDR3 DNA reads as TGTGCCAGCTCACCACCTTACAGCCAAGAGACCCAGTACTTC. It is translated as CASSPPYSQETQYF.

This clonotype was seen a few times. The rearrangement joins TRBV7-2 to TRBJ2-1; 14 bases are shared with TRBD2. Germline V lookup: CDR1 SGHTA, CDR2 FQGNSA. The CDR3 spans 16 residues. The V and J ends lost 4 bases and 5 bases, in that order; junction bases with no gene match: 4. CDR3 sequence reads: CASSYGLAGGDNEQFF. The CDR3 DNA follows: TGTGCCAGCAGCTACGGACTAGCGGGAGGTGACAATGAGCAGTTCTTC. The full variable domain, rest sourced from reference TRBV7-2 and TRBJ2-1, is GAGVSQSPSNKVTEKGKDVELRCDPISGHTALYWYRQSLGQGLEFLIYFQGNSAPDKSGLPSDRFSAERTGGSVSTLTIQRTQQEDSAVYLCASSYGLAGGDNEQFFGPGTRLTVL.

This clonotype was seen repeatedly, ten times or more. The J gene is TRBJ2-2, the V gene TRBV27, with D hard to call. CDR1 is MNHEY, CDR2 SMNVEV, per germline (reference sequence). The CDR3 has 12 amino acids. V lost 6 bases to trimming and J lost 6 bases, with 8 bases between them. In DNA form, the CDR3 reads TGTGCCAGCAGCCTGCGGTCCGGGGAGCTGTTTTTT. It yields the protein CASSLRSGELFF.